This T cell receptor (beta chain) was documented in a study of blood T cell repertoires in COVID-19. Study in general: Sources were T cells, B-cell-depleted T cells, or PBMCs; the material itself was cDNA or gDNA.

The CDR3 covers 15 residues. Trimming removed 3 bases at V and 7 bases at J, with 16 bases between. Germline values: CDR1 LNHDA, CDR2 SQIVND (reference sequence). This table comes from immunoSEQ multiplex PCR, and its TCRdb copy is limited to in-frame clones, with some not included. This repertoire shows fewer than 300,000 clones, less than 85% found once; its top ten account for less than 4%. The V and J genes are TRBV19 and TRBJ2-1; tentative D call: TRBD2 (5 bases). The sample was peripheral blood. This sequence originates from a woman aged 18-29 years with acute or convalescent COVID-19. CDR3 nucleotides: TGTGCCAGTAGTATGTTTCGGGAAGCGTTAAATGAGCAGTTCTTC. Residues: CASSMFREALNEQFF.